One sample yielded the 11 T cell receptor beta chains listed below, sequenced in a study of cytomegalovirus exposure and HLA in healthy donors (dated by TCRdb to the late 2010s). The method was the immunoSEQ multiplex PCR assay. For the multiplex PCR, a mixture combining 60 forward primers for TCR Vbeta segments and 13 reverse primers for TCR Jbeta segments was used. This immuneACCESS table, as held by TCRdb, lists in-frame sequences with V and J called but not all clones. Of the missing ones, under half trace to an unresolved V gene in checked studies; the others have no known cause. This sample has under 150,000 clones in its table, and about 80% of those were observed once. Approximately 1.3% of the sample is taken by the ten largest. The sequenced sample was PBMCs. These receptor sequences come from a man in his thirties or forties in good health and CMV-seropositive.

This sequence joins TRBV28 and TRBJ1-1; no firm D call. V lost 3 bases and J 11 bases, leaving 16 bases between the germline ends. Germline V lookup: CDR1 MDHEN, CDR2 SYDVKM. This CDR3 is built from 13 residues. CDR3 sequence reads: CASSFGDRLEAFF. DNA for the CDR3: TGTGCCAGCAGTTTCGGGGATCGACTCGAGGCTTTCTTT. Drawing the rest from reference TRBV28 and TRBJ1-1, the complete variable domain is DVKVTQSSRYLVKRTGEKVFLECVQDMDHENMFWYRQDPGLGLRLIYFSYDVKMKEKGDIPEGYSVSREKKERFSLILESASTNQTSMYLCASSFGDRLEAFFGQGTRLTVV.

For this clone: One end of the junction fails to match germline, which may point to a read error. This chain uses TRBV9 with TRBJ1-1; TRBD1 agrees at 9 bases. The CDR3 covers 16 residues. The germline V gene has CDR1 SGDLS and CDR2 YYNGEE. The CDR3 spells CVSIAEGQGRGTEAFF. CDR3 bases: TGTGTCAGCATAGCGGAGGGACAGGGACGAGGGACTGAAGCTTTCTTT.

The chain carries TRBV12-5 and TRBJ1-1; the match to TRBD1 covers 7 bases. V lost 7 bases and J lost 4; bases outside the gene matches: 6. CDR3 length: 13 residues. Germline V gives CDR1 LGHNT, CDR2 FRNRAP. The CDR3 protein is CASALTGSTEAFF. CDR3 coding DNA: TGTGCTAGTGCCTTGACAGGGAGCACTGAAGCTTTCTTT.

The V and J genes are TRBV5-1 and TRBJ1-1; no definite D call. The CDR3 extends over 13 amino acids. V gave up 2 bases and J gave up 1 base, with 6 bases separating them. Germline V gives CDR1 SGHRS, CDR2 YFSETQ. CDR3 DNA: TGCGCCAGCAGCTTTAGTTCGAACACTGAAGCTTTCTTT. Translating it yields CASSFSSNTEAFF. The whole variable domain, remainder taken from reference TRBV5-1 and TRBJ1-1, is KAGVTQTPRYLIKTRGQQVTLSCSPISGHRSVSWYQQTPGQGLQFLFEYFSETQRNKGNFPGRFSGRQFSNSRSEMNVSTLELGDSALYLCASSFSSNTEAFFGQGTRLTVV.

This chain links TRBV5-1 with TRBJ2-5; D unclear. Per the germline V gene, CDR1 is SGHRS and CDR2 is YFSETQ. Deletions cut 2 bases from V and 5 bases from J, with 4 bases between. The CDR3 extends over 11 amino acids. The CDR3 loop is CASSLEETQYF. In nucleotides, the CDR3 is TGCGCCAGCAGCTTAGAGGAGACCCAGTACTTC.

The chain uses TRBV6-5 and TRBJ2-5; TRBD2 matches at 10 bases. Germline assignment: CDR1 MNHEY and CDR2 SVGAGI. This CDR3 spans 15 amino acids. J was trimmed by 1 base and V by 2 bases; bases with no gene match: 1. CDR3 region: CASSYGLAVQETQYF. In nucleotides, the CDR3 is TGTGCCAGCAGTTACGGACTAGCGGTCCAAGAGACCCAGTACTTC.

This clone was counted once. The rearrangement joins TRBV5-6 to TRBJ2-5, with 8 bases that match TRBD2. The CDR3 covers 14 residues. With 5 bases clipped from V and 3 bases from J, the junction kept 6 bases outside the gene matches. CDR1 is SGHDT and CDR2 is YYEEEE in the germline V gene. The CDR3 here is CASRLAGIEETQYF. In DNA form, the CDR3 reads TGTGCCAGCAGGTTAGCGGGGATAGAAGAGACCCAGTACTTC.

The table lists this clone with a few counts. This chain joins TRBV4-1 and TRBJ2-5; no clear D. The length of the CDR3 is 13 residues. The germline V gene has CDR1 MGHRA and CDR2 YSYEKL. V lost 1 base and J 7 bases, leaving 10 bases between the germline ends. The CDR3 sequence is CASSQGAQRTQYF. The CDR3 DNA reads TGCGCCAGCAGCCAAGGGGCCCAGAGGACCCAGTACTTC.

The genes are TRBV29-1 and TRBJ1-4; 7 bases fit TRBD1. V shed 6 bases, J shed 7 bases, and the junction held 8 bases outside the gene matches. Germline lookup yields CDR1 SQVTM and CDR2 ANQGSEA. The CDR3 contains 13 residues. CDR3 DNA sequence: TGCAGCGTAGCTGACAGGGTTTTTGAAAAACTGTTTTTT. Protein product: CSVADRVFEKLFF.

The rearrangement joins TRBV19 to TRBJ1-3, with TRBD1 matching 10 bases. This CDR3 contains 17 residues. CDR1 and CDR2 (germline): LNHDA, SQIVND (reference sequence). V was pared by 4 bases and J by 2 bases, with 8 bases of the junction left unmatched. The CDR3 sequence is CASSTGTGVLAGNTIYF. In DNA form, the CDR3 reads TGTGCCAGTAGTACCGGGACAGGGGTACTTGCTGGAAACACCATATATTTT.

V gene TRBV6-5 combines with J gene TRBJ1-1, with unresolved D. The CDR3 is 11 amino acids. Germline CDR1 and CDR2: MNHEY and SVGAGI. The V gene lost 6 bases and the J gene lost 6 bases, with 8 bases spanning the gap. The DNA for the CDR3 is TGTGCCAGCAGCCTCGGTCCTGAAGCTTTCTTT. It translates to CASSLGPEAFF.